The T cell receptor (beta chain) described here comes from a study of a mutant IDH1 vaccine in newly diagnosed glioma. Study background: Treated patients had a mean age of 40.4 years and a sex split that was roughly 62% male and roughly 40% female.

Broader study findings: Any relationship between pseudoprogression and changes in top peripheral T cell clonotypes seemed absent.

This CDR3 has 16 residues. Per germline, CDR1 SGHNT and CDR2 YYREEE (reference sequence). Trimming removed 5 bases at V and 6 bases at J, with 18 bases between. Time point defined: baseline, week 1 (first vaccination visit). Treatment given: pre-vaccination baseline after standard-of-care therapy. The study enrolled donors with new WHO grade 3 or 4 IDH1-mutant, ATRX-lost astrocytomas. Sequenced by immunoSEQ multiplex PCR; TCRdb stores in-frame clones only, minus some. The table lists approximately 54,000 clones, roughly 80% of them singletons, with around 18% in the top ten. Turning to this clone: Its specificity is unknown.

Sample: PBMCs, taken from a glioma patient treated with radiotherapy, temozolomide or both. The TCR sequence derives from a man younger than 30 with glioma. The gene calls are TRBV5-4 and TRBJ1-6; D perhaps matches TRBD1 (6 bases). CDR3 DNA: TGTGCCAGCAGGGGGGGGCCCCCCAATATTAATTCACCCCTCCACTTT. The encoded protein is CASRGGPPNINSPLHF.